The 8 T cell receptor beta chains given below trace back to one sample, sequenced in a study of T cell repertoires in cytomegalovirus infection. In TCRdb, the reads were re-called with MiXCR into one record per CDR3 protein. The data hold 830,000 or so distinct CDR3 sequences, with about 31% observed a single time. Their antigens remain unidentified. Sequenced material: cultured CD8+ T cells from PBMCs, taken from culture after CMV antigen stimulation. These receptors were collected from a human donor in good health (CMV status not recorded). Some clones in this sample may be carry-over from other donors' samples.

This clonotype appeared many times. The V and J genes are TRBV27 and TRBJ2-7; D possibly corresponds to TRBD2 (5 bases). Germline assignment: CDR1 MNHEY and CDR2 SMNVEV (reference sequence). CDR3 size: 14 residues. V lost 3 bases and J lost 3, with 12 bases in between. CDR3 nucleotide sequence: TGTGCCAGCAGTTTCCGCGGGTCCATCTACGAGCAGTACTTC. Translation: CASSFRGSIYEQYF.

This chain uses TRBV19 with TRBJ2-1; 8 nucleotides match TRBD2. The germline gives CDR1 LNHDA, CDR2 SQIVND (reference sequence). The ends lost 3 bases at V and 4 bases at J; junction bases unmatched: 2. The CDR3 sequence is 14 residues long. The CDR3 DNA reads TGTGCCAGTAGTATTTCTAGCGGGTACAATGAGCAGTTCTTC. It translates to CASSISSGYNEQFF.

This clonotype has a handful of counts. This rearrangement joins TRBV19 to TRBJ1-2, with 7 positions matching TRBD1. Germline lookup yields CDR1 LNHDA and CDR2 SQIVND (reference sequence). This CDR3 has 16 residues. With V trimmed by 4 bases and J by 5 bases, 13 bases remained unmatched. The CDR3, as DNA: TGTGCCAGTAGTAACCGGGACAGCGGAAGACCGTATGGCTACACCTTC. Translated, it gives CASSNRDSGRPYGYTF.

This clonotype turned up a few times. The chain couples TRBV14 to TRBJ2-1; perhaps TRBD2 as D (6 bases). The ends were cut back, 2 bases at V and 7 bases at J, with 15 bases in the middle. Germline V lookup: CDR1 SGHDN, CDR2 FVKESK. The CDR3 runs 15 residues. CDR3 coding DNA: TGTGCCAGCAGCCAATACCAGGGAGGTCCGAATGAGCAGTTCTTC. It translates to CASSQYQGGPNEQFF.

At least ten counts were recorded for this clonotype. This rearrangement joins TRBV6-1 to TRBJ2-2; D not resolved. CDR3 length equals 14 residues. V lost 2 bases and J lost 1, with 5 bases in between. Germline values: CDR1 MNHNS, CDR2 SASEGT. CDR3 nucleotide sequence: TGTGCCAGCAGTGAAACAAGGAACACCGGGGAGCTGTTTTTT. The encoded protein is CASSETRNTGELFF.

The chain recombines TRBV6-2 or TRBV6-3 with TRBJ2-5, with 13 bases matching TRBD2. This CDR3 region has 18 residues. CDR1 is MNHEY and CDR2 is SVGEGT in the germline V gene. With V trimmed by 0 bases and J by 5 bases, 9 bases remained unmatched. The CDR3 DNA reads as TGTGCCAGCAGTTACTCGAAACTAGCGGGGGGGCCTCTCGAGACCCAGTACTTC. Its protein product is CASSYSKLAGGPLETQYF.

This clonotype was seen repeatedly, ten times or more. V and J are TRBV11-2 and TRBJ2-5; TRBD2 aligns across 7 bases. Germline assignment: CDR1 SGHAT and CDR2 FQNNGV. This CDR3 has 16 residues. J gave up 0 bases and V 5 bases, and 9 bases lay outside the gene matches. This chain's CDR3 is CASSPWGGDYQETQYF. The CDR3 bases are TGTGCCAGCAGCCCCTGGGGGGGAGACTACCAAGAGACCCAGTACTTC.

This clonotype was counted between two and nine times. CDR3 sequence (DNA): TGTGCCAGCGAATCATTAGTGGATACGCAGTATTTT. This codes for CASESLVDTQYF. The J gene is TRBJ2-3, the V gene TRBV2; D remains ambiguous. Trimming took off 8 bases at V and 6 bases at J, with 12 bases between the two ends. Germline CDR1 is SNHLY and CDR2 is FYNNEI. This CDR3 has 12 amino acids.